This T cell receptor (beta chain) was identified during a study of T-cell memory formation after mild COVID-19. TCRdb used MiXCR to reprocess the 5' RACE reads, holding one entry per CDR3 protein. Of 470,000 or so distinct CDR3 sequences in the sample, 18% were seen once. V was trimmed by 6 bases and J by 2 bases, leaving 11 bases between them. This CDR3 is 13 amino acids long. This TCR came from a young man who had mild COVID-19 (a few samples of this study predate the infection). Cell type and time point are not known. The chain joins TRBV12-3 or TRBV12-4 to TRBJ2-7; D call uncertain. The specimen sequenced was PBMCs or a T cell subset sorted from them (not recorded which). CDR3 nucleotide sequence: TGTGCCAGCAGGCCGGGTAACACCTACGAGCAGTACTTC. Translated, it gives CASRPGNTYEQYF.